The 10 T cell receptor beta chains below were found in one sample sequenced in a study of cytomegalovirus exposure and HLA in healthy donors. Primers: 60 Vbeta forward and 13 Jbeta reverse. Produced via immunoSEQ multiplex PCR; TCRdb's table is partial and in-frame only. The table lists about 120,000 clones, approximately 80% of them singletons. The sample consisted of PBMCs. Receptor source: a man between 18 and 35 years old in good health and CMV-seropositive.

This chain connects TRBV5-1 to TRBJ1-1; 7 bases align to TRBD1. There are 12 residues in the CDR3. Germline assignment: CDR1 SGHRS and CDR2 YFSETQ. The trim removed 3 bases at V and 7 bases at J, leaving 3 bases unmatched. The CDR3 loop reads CASSWQGVEAFF. CDR3 in DNA: TGCGCCAGCAGCTGGCAGGGGGTTGAAGCTTTCTTT.

This chain links TRBV11-3 with TRBJ2-1; 7 nucleotides align to TRBD1. Germline V gene sequence: CDR1 SGHNT, CDR2 YENEEA. CDR3 length equals 12 residues. V lost 8 bases and J lost 4; bases outside the gene matches: 2. CDR3 DNA: TGTGCCAGCGGGACAGCTTACAATGAGCAGTTCTTC. Translation gives CASGTAYNEQFF.

The genes are TRBV4-2 and TRBJ2-3; 9 bases line up with TRBD2. The J segment lost 4 bases and the V segment lost 7 bases, leaving 12 bases of the junction unmatched. The CDR3 totals 16 residues. Germline V gene data show CDR1 as LGHNA and CDR2 as YNFKEQ. The CDR3 loop reads CASKISGGSGADTQYF. DNA for the CDR3: TGTGCCAGCAAAATAAGCGGGGGGTCGGGCGCAGATACGCAGTATTTT.

The chain uses TRBV6-6 and TRBJ2-3; 9 bases align to TRBD2. With 8 bases clipped from V and 4 bases from J, the junction kept 4 bases outside the gene matches. Germline loops: CDR1 MNHNY, CDR2 SVGAGI (reference sequence). The CDR3 is 13 residues long. CDR3 residues: CASWGGGADTQYF. CDR3 bases: TGTGCCAGCTGGGGCGGGGGGGCAGATACGCAGTATTTT.

The chain is built from TRBV13 and TRBJ2-1; TRBD2 agrees at 9 bases. The CDR3 runs 15 residues. From germline, CDR1 is PRHDT and CDR2 FYEKMQ (reference sequence). V trimming: 2 bases; J trimming: 2 bases; junction bases outside the gene matches: 1. This chain's CDR3 is CASSLSSGAYNEQFF. The CDR3 nucleotides read TGTGCCAGCAGCTTATCTAGCGGGGCCTACAATGAGCAGTTCTTC.

The chain employs TRBV28 and TRBJ1-4, with 10 positions matching TRBD1. This CDR3 has 16 residues. Germline trimming cut 6 bases from V and 8 bases from J; bases unmatched to any gene: 12. The germline CDR1 and CDR2 sequences are MDHEN and SYDVKM. CDR3: CASRSRTGQGYEKLFF. The CDR3, as DNA: TGTGCCAGCAGGAGCAGAACGGGACAGGGGTACGAAAAACTGTTTTTT.

The sample holds a few counts of this clone. V usage is TRBV9 and J usage is TRBJ2-2; 8 bases line up with TRBD2. CDR3 length equals 16 residues. Germline values: CDR1 SGDLS, CDR2 YYNGEE. After removal of 0 bases from V and 5 bases from J, the junction contained 6 bases not matched to a gene. CDR3 in amino acids: CASSVVAGGGTGELFF. The DNA for the CDR3 is TGTGCCAGCAGCGTAGTGGCGGGGGGAGGGACCGGGGAGCTGTTTTTT.

This rearrangement joins TRBV11-1 to TRBJ2-2; the D is unclear. CDR1 and CDR2 from the germline V gene are SGHAT and FQDESV (reference sequence). Trimming removed 3 bases from V and 5 bases from J, with 7 bases in between. The CDR3 has 13 amino acids. The CDR3 DNA reads as TGTGCCAGCAGCTTTTCGGGTACCGGGGAGCTGTTTTTT. It yields the protein CASSFSGTGELFF.

The chain is built from TRBV2 and TRBJ2-2, with TRBD2 as a possible D gene (6 bases). Per the germline V gene, CDR1 is SNHLY and CDR2 is FYNNEI. This CDR3 has 15 residues. Between the trimmed V and J ends, which lost 1 base and 1 base, there was a span of 7 bases. The CDR3 region is CASSEGGGNTGELFF. CDR3 coding DNA: TGTGCCAGCAGTGAAGGGGGAGGGAACACCGGGGAGCTGTTTTTT.

This rearrangement joins TRBV4-1 to TRBJ2-7; the D gene is possibly TRBD2 (6 bases). The germline gives CDR1 MGHRA, CDR2 YSYEKL. This CDR3 comprises 12 residues. V dropped 5 bases and J dropped 7 bases, with 12 bases sitting between them. Here the CDR3 DNA reads TGCGCCAGCAGCTTCGGGACTGGGGAGCAGTACTTC. The encoded protein is CASSFGTGEQYF.